These T cell receptor beta chains were read from a single sample in a study of blood T cell repertoires in COVID-19. Measured with immunoSEQ multiplex PCR; TCRdb has only the in-frame clones, and not every one. Altogether under 200,000 clones are present, around 84% being singletons, with the ten largest covering less than 0.7%. The material sequenced was peripheral blood. The receptors were gathered from a man aged 60 to 75 with COVID-19, enrolled during active disease. The conserved cysteine and the conserved F or W are not part of the CDR3 here.

length: 18
J: TRBJ1-1
V: TRBV19
CDR3: ASSKGRQGSTGGSNTEAF

length: 13
J: TRBJ2-7
V: TRBV7-2
CDR3: ASSSRGASSYEQY

length: 12
J: TRBJ1-6
V: TRBV30
CDR3: AWSTRAGGGHAH

length: 10
J: TRBJ2-3
V: TRBV19
CDR3: ASSPRVDTQY

length: 14
J: TRBJ1-4
V: TRBV19
CDR3: ASSNDRAVANEKLF

length: 14
J: TRBJ2-2
V: TRBV5-1
CDR3: ASSPIPGQDTGELF

length: 13
J: TRBJ2-7
V: TRBV7-8
CDR3: ASSPSGTPNYEQY

length: 13
J: TRBJ2-1
V: TRBV2
CDR3: ASRVLAGYNNEQF

length: 13
J: TRBJ1-3
V: TRBV19
CDR3: ASSFAGTPRDTIY

length: 15
J: TRBJ1-5
V: TRBV5-6
CDR3: ASSLGTGALSNQPQH

length: 16
J: TRBJ2-6
V: TRBV27
CDR3: ASTSARGFFPGANVLT

length: 11
J: TRBJ1-1
V: TRBV19
CDR3: ASSVHGTAEAF

length: 10
J: TRBJ1-2
V: TRBV18
CDR3: ASTDSADGYT

length: 15
J: TRBJ2-7
V: TRBV3-1/TRBV3-2
CDR3: ASSLKGGRGGHHEQY

length: 13
J: TRBJ1-1
V: TRBV10-3
CDR3: AISPSTGTNTEAF

length: 13
J: TRBJ1-2
V: TRBV7-8
CDR3: ASSLEGQGAAGYT

length: 13
J: TRBJ1-1
V: TRBV10-3
CDR3: AISESTGGGTEAF

length: 14
J: TRBJ1-4
V: TRBV19
CDR3: ASIDTATGNSEKLF

length: 12
J: TRBJ2-7
V: TRBV19
CDR3: ASSIGAGRSQQY

length: 12
J: TRBJ2-2
V: TRBV7-3
CDR3: ASSLGRNTGELF

length: 15
J: TRBJ2-7
V: TRBV6-1
CDR3: ASSGGTPAIGAYEQY

length: 13
J: TRBJ1-2
V: TRBV7-2
CDR3: ASSFQGASNYGYT

length: 12
J: TRBJ1-1
V: TRBV7-2
CDR3: ASSTGGFHTEAF

length: 12
J: TRBJ1-4
V: TRBV24-1
CDR3: ATSEATGNEKLF

length: 13
J: TRBJ1-2
V: TRBV10-2
CDR3: ASSEGTGGIYGYT

length: 11
J: TRBJ2-7
V: TRBV28
CDR3: ASSWTSSYEQY

length: 16
J: TRBJ2-3
V: TRBV19
CDR3: ASFTTGGILTSTDTQY